Each of the 31 T cell receptor beta chains below was sequenced from the same sample in a study of neurological immune-mediated disorders. TCRdb redid the calling of the 5' RACE reads with MiXCR, one entry per CDR3 protein. The data show some 68,000 distinct CDR3 sequences, around 15% seen once. Time point denoted: longitudinal time-point 1 (baseline). Sequenced sample: PBMCs. The receptors were sampled from a female donor with HTLV-1-associated myelopathy (HAM/TSP).

There are many counts of this clonotype. The rearrangement joins TRBV5-1 to TRBJ2-5; 9 bases line up with TRBD2. Germline CDR1 is SGHRS and CDR2 is YFSETQ. The CDR3 contains 15 residues. V lost 2 bases to trimming and J lost 4 bases; unmatched junction nucleotides: 6. DNA for the CDR3: TGCGCCAGCAGCTTCGGCGGGGGGGCCCGAGAGACCCAGTACTTC. Translating gives CASSFGGGARETQYF. Full variable domain (remainder filled in from reference TRBV5-1 and TRBJ2-5): KAGVTQTPRYLIKTRGQQVTLSCSPISGHRSVSWYQQTPGQGLQFLFEYFSETQRNKGNFPGRFSGRQFSNSRSEMNVSTLELGDSALYLCASSFGGGARETQYFGPGTRLLVL.

This clonotype has ten or more counts. The CDR3, as DNA: TGCGCCAGCAGCACCGGGACAGGTTATTACGAGCAGTACTTC. It specifies CASSTGTGYYEQYF. The chain is built from TRBV5-1 and TRBJ2-7, with 8 positions matching TRBD1. Germline lookup yields CDR1 SGHRS and CDR2 YFSETQ. The CDR3 is 14 amino acids. The J segment lost 4 bases and the V segment lost 4 bases, leaving 7 bases of the junction unmatched. Full variable domain (remainder filled in from reference TRBV5-1 and TRBJ2-7): KAGVTQTPRYLIKTRGQQVTLSCSPISGHRSVSWYQQTPGQGLQFLFEYFSETQRNKGNFPGRFSGRQFSNSRSEMNVSTLELGDSALYLCASSTGTGYYEQYFGPGTRLTVT.

With regard to this clonotype: At one end, the junction sequence differs from germline, possibly due to a read error. The rearrangement links TRBV28 to TRBJ2-6; possible D gene TRBD1, 5 bases. The CDR3 sequence is 13 residues long. The germline gives CDR1 MDHEN, CDR2 SYDVKM. CDR3 bases: TGTGCCAGCAGTTTCTCTGGGGCCAACGTCCCGACTTTC. This sequence encodes CASSFSGANVPTF.

This clonotype was seen at least ten times. The chain links TRBV7-7 to TRBJ2-2, with D tentatively TRBD2 (5 bases). The CDR3 spans 16 residues. Trimming removed 6 bases at V and 5 bases at J, with 19 bases between. Germline CDR1 is SSHAT and CDR2 is FNYEAQ (reference sequence). CDR3 sequence reads: CASSFERAFGTGELFF. The CDR3 DNA sequence: TGTGCCAGCAGTTTTGAGAGGGCTTTCGGAACCGGGGAGCTGTTTTTT.

This clonotype has just a few counts. The chain is built from TRBV5-5 and TRBJ2-3, with 7 bases identical to TRBD2. The germline V gene has CDR1 SGHKS and CDR2 YYEKEE (reference sequence). Trimming removed 1 base from V and 2 bases from J; junction bases left unmatched: 1. The CDR3 length is 14 residues. CDR3 loop: CASSLRGVTDTQYF. In DNA form, the CDR3 reads TGTGCCAGCAGCTTGCGGGGGGTCACAGATACGCAGTATTTT.

The CDR3 bases are TGTGCCAGCTCTGGGGACAGCGGGAGACTCTACGAGCAGTACTTC. Its protein is CASSGDSGRLYEQYF. This chain links TRBV28 with TRBJ2-7; D is perhaps TRBD2 (8 bases). The CDR3 has 15 residues. V was cut by 8 bases and J by 3 bases, with 20 bases left in between. CDR1 MDHEN and CDR2 SYDVKM come from the germline V gene. The whole variable domain, remainder taken from reference TRBV28 and TRBJ2-7, is DVKVTQSSRYLVKRTGEKVFLECVQDMDHENMFWYRQDPGLGLRLIYFSYDVKMKEKGDIPEGYSVSREKKERFSLILESASTNQTSMYLCASSGDSGRLYEQYFGPGTRLTVT.

This clonotype was counted ten times or more. The rearrangement uses TRBV4-1 and TRBJ1-1, with D unresolved. V gave up 1 base and J gave up 2 bases, with 14 bases separating them. Looked up from germline, CDR1 is MGHRA and CDR2 is YSYEKL. The CDR3 totals 16 residues. This CDR3 is CASSQASRYLNTEAFF. CDR3 DNA sequence: TGCGCCAGCAGCCAAGCCAGTCGGTATCTCAACACTGAAGCTTTCTTT.

This clonotype was detected ten times or more. The chain employs TRBV9 and TRBJ2-1; 8 nucleotides line up with TRBD1. This CDR3 comprises 15 residues. The germline CDR1 and CDR2 sequences are SGDLS and YYNGEE. With V trimmed by 2 bases and J by 6 bases, 7 bases remained unmatched. The CDR3 DNA follows: TGTGCCAGCAGCGTCGGACAGGGTTTGTTCAATGAGCAGTTCTTC. The encoded protein is CASSVGQGLFNEQFF.

This clonotype was seen repeatedly, ten times or more. The V gene is TRBV6-5, the J gene TRBJ2-1, with D maybe TRBD1 (5 bases). The germline V and J ends were trimmed by 6 bases and 9 bases, with 18 bases remaining between them. The CDR3 has 14 amino acids. Germline CDR1 is MNHEY and CDR2 is SVGAGI. The DNA of the CDR3 is TGTGCCAGCAGCAACAGGCCTCCATTTAGTGAGCAGTTCTTC. Protein sequence: CASSNRPPFSEQFF.

This clonotype turned up a few times. The V gene is TRBV5-1, the J gene TRBJ2-3, with 7 bases identical to TRBD2. The V segment lost 0 bases and the J segment 4 bases; nucleotides outside the gene matches: 2. Germline lookup yields CDR1 SGHRS and CDR2 YFSETQ. This CDR3 spans 14 amino acids. The DNA of the CDR3 is TGCGCCAGCAGCTTGGATGGGGGGGCAGATACGCAGTATTTT. This encodes CASSLDGGADTQYF.

The chain combines TRBV5-1 with TRBJ2-7; D is undetermined. Germline V gives CDR1 SGHRS, CDR2 YFSETQ. The CDR3 covers 15 residues. V was trimmed by 0 bases and J by 0 bases, leaving 10 bases between them. The chain's CDR3 is CASSLDAAISYEQYF. The CDR3 region has the DNA TGCGCCAGCAGCTTGGACGCGGCCATCTCCTACGAGCAGTACTTC.

This clonotype came up many times. V is TRBV28 and J is TRBJ2-7; D not resolved. The CDR3 extends over 13 amino acids. V was cut by 7 bases and J by 3 bases, with 13 bases left in between. Germline V lookup: CDR1 MDHEN, CDR2 SYDVKM. The CDR3 protein is CASTRPSVYEQYF. The CDR3, as DNA: TGTGCCAGCACCCGTCCTAGTGTCTACGAGCAGTACTTC.

This clonotype was detected many times. The chain carries TRBV4-2 and TRBJ1-6; the D is unclear. V shed 1 base and J shed 7 bases, with 14 bases lying between them. Germline CDR1 is LGHNA and CDR2 is YNFKEQ. The CDR3 is 16 amino acids. The CDR3 sequence is CASSQVNPGTNSPLHF. CDR3 in DNA: TGTGCCAGCAGCCAAGTGAACCCCGGAACGAATTCACCCCTCCACTTT.

As DNA, the CDR3 is TGTGCCATCCGAGCCTCCACAGGGAACACCGGGGAGCTGTTTTTT. Protein product: CAIRASTGNTGELFF. The chain couples TRBV10-3 to TRBJ2-2; D is perhaps TRBD1 (5 bases). The CDR3 length is 15 residues. The germline gives CDR1 ENHRY, CDR2 SYGVKD. V was pared by 8 bases and J by 1 base, with 14 bases between.

This clonotype was seen ten or more times. J is TRBJ2-7 and V is TRBV14, with TRBD2 as a possible D gene (5 bases). The CDR3 totals 15 residues. CDR1 is SGHDN, CDR2 FVKESK, per germline. Trimming shortened V by 0 bases and J by 3 bases, and 12 bases separated the two germline ends. The CDR3 loop is CASSQDSGSFYEQYF. CDR3 DNA sequence: TGTGCCAGCAGCCAAGATTCGGGGAGCTTCTACGAGCAGTACTTC.

CDR3: CASSFSGCWGNIQYF. The CDR3 coding sequence is TGTGCCAGCAGCTTTAGCGGGTGCTGGGGAAACATTCAGTACTTC. The J gene is TRBJ2-4, the V gene TRBV11-2; TRBD2 aligns across 7 bases. CDR1 and CDR2 from the germline V gene are SGHAT and FQNNGV. V dropped 3 bases and J dropped 6; count of bases not matched to a gene: 8. The CDR3 is made up of 15 amino acids.

This clonotype was seen at least ten times. V and J are TRBV20-1 and TRBJ2-1, with D possibly matching TRBD2 (6 bases). The V gene lost 3 bases and the J gene lost 6 bases, with 18 bases spanning the gap. This CDR3 comprises 15 residues. Germline values: CDR1 DFQATT, CDR2 SNEGSKA (reference sequence). The CDR3 nucleotides read TGCAGTGCTAGGAGAACGGGACTTACCTCCAATGAGCAGTTCTTC. Residues: CSARRTGLTSNEQFF.

This clonotype was detected ten times or more. The gene calls are TRBV6-5 and TRBJ1-2; 7 bases match TRBD1. This CDR3 comprises 15 residues. Per the germline V gene, CDR1 is MNHEY and CDR2 is SVGAGI. J gave up 4 bases and V 6 bases, and 11 bases lay outside the gene matches. The CDR3 region is CASRLLSDRSYGYTF. The CDR3 coding sequence is TGTGCCAGCAGACTCCTTTCGGACAGGAGCTATGGCTACACCTTC.

This clonotype showed up just a few times. The chain links TRBV2 to TRBJ1-2; no clear D gene. The germline V gene has CDR1 SNHLY and CDR2 FYNNEI. The CDR3 extends over 13 amino acids. V lost 8 bases, J lost 3 bases, and 13 bases lay in between. CDR3 sequence reads: CASLAGADYGYTF. CDR3 in DNA: TGTGCCAGCTTGGCCGGTGCCGACTATGGCTACACCTTC.

This clonotype was observed many times. The chain uses TRBV21-1 and TRBJ2-3. TRBV21-1 is an annotated pseudogene. The CDR3 consists of 15 residues. The CDR3 is CARVRKYGSTDTQYF. The CDR3 coding sequence is TGTGCCAGGGTTAGAAAATACGGGAGCACAGATACGCAGTATTTT.

In this sample, this clonotype turned up many times. CDR3 loop: CSAREGGLHPEAFF. The CDR3 DNA follows: TGCAGTGCTAGAGAGGGGGGGTTGCATCCTGAAGCTTTCTTT. The chain has TRBV20-1 and TRBJ1-1; possibly TRBD1 for D (5 bases). CDR1 is DFQATT, CDR2 SNEGSKA, per germline (reference sequence). The V end was cut by 0 bases, the J end by 6 bases, with 14 bases between. The CDR3 sequence is 14 residues long.

This clonotype appeared a single time. The CDR3 nucleotides are TGTGCCAGCAGCCAAGAACCTAGCGGTTCCACCAACGAGCAGTACTTC. Its protein is CASSQEPSGSTNEQYF. V is TRBV3-1 and J is TRBJ2-7, with 7 bases aligning to TRBD2. With 0 bases clipped from V and 5 bases from J, the junction kept 10 bases outside the gene matches. CDR1 is LGHDT, CDR2 YNNKEL, per germline (reference sequence). This CDR3 region has 16 residues.

This clonotype counts as medium-sized. The genes are TRBV28 and TRBJ2-7, with D possibly being TRBD1 (6 bases). Germline values: CDR1 MDHEN, CDR2 SYDVKM. Trimming left V 5 bases short and J 3 bases short, with 14 bases between. This CDR3 has 14 residues. Here the CDR3 reads CASSDPGHFYEQYF. DNA for the CDR3: TGTGCCAGCAGTGATCCGGGACACTTCTACGAGCAGTACTTC.

In its sample, this clonotype ranks as medium-sized. The chain combines TRBV5-1 with TRBJ2-1; 7 bases agree with TRBD1. Per germline, CDR1 SGHRS and CDR2 YFSETQ. The CDR3 extends over 13 amino acids. Trimming at V came to 4 bases and at J to 5 bases, leaving 3 bases not matched to a gene. The CDR3 is CASSIGQDNEQFF. In DNA, the CDR3 is TGCGCCAGCAGCATTGGACAGGACAATGAGCAGTTCTTC.

This clonotype was picked up many times. The chain has TRBV20-1 and TRBJ2-7; 11 bases match TRBD2. Germline V CDR1 and CDR2: DFQATT, SNEGSKA (reference sequence). With V trimmed by 1 base and J by 0 bases, 8 bases remained unmatched. The CDR3 sequence is 17 residues long. DNA for the CDR3: TGCAGTGCTAGAGTTACCGGGACTAGCGGAAACTCCTACGAGCAGTACTTC. This gives the protein CSARVTGTSGNSYEQYF.

This clonotype was seen at least ten times. The chain recombines TRBV5-4 with TRBJ2-1, with D hard to call. V lost 4 bases to trimming and J lost 8 bases, with 16 bases between them. Germline V CDR1 and CDR2: SGHNT, YYREEE (reference sequence). The CDR3 totals 14 residues. In DNA form, the CDR3 reads TGTGCCAGCAGCCCGGGTGTTGGGTTCGATGAGCAGTTCTTC. Encoded protein: CASSPGVGFDEQFF.

This clonotype was counted at least ten times. The chain employs TRBV29-1 and TRBJ2-1; unclear D gene. The CDR3 has 8 amino acids. The V gene lost 5 bases and the J gene lost 15 bases, with 8 bases spanning the gap. The V gene's germline CDR1 is SQVTM and CDR2 ANQGSEA. CDR3 loop: CSVFGPFF. The CDR3, as DNA: TGCAGCGTTTTCGGACCGTTCTTC.

This clonotype was seen at least ten times. The V call is TRBV6-2 or TRBV6-3, the J call TRBJ2-7; TRBD2 might be the D (6 bases). CDR3 size: 13 residues. In germline, CDR1 is MNHEY, CDR2 SVGEGT. Trimming pared 2 bases from V and 7 bases from J, leaving 12 bases between. The chain's CDR3 is CASSYPPRGEQYF. CDR3 in DNA: TGTGCCAGCAGTTACCCACCTCGGGGGGAGCAGTACTTC.

In its sample, this clonotype was seen many times. The chain combines TRBV6-6 with TRBJ1-5, with 7 bases aligning to TRBD1. This CDR3 region has 13 residues. V dropped 2 bases and J dropped 5; count of bases not matched to a gene: 0. The V gene's germline CDR1 is MNHNY and CDR2 SVGAGI (reference sequence). The CDR3 sequence: CASSYQGDQPQHF. CDR3 nucleotides: TGTGCCAGCAGTTACCAGGGGGATCAGCCCCAGCATTTT.

For the CDR3, the DNA is TGTGCCAGCAGCCTTTCGGAGGGGGACTACCTGGGGGAGCAGTTCTTC. This translates into CASSLSEGDYLGEQFF. The J gene is TRBJ2-1, the V gene TRBV14; TRBD2 is a possible D gene (7 bases). V gave up 4 bases and J gave up 10 bases, with 23 bases separating them. The length of the CDR3 is 16 residues. Germline assignment: CDR1 SGHDN and CDR2 FVKESK. The variable domain in full, with the rest retrieved from reference TRBV14 and TRBJ2-1, is EAGVTQFPSHSVIEKGQTVTLRCDPISGHDNLYWYRRVMGKEIKFLLHFVKESKQDESGMPNNRFLAERTGGTYSTLKVQPAELEDSGVYFCASSLSEGDYLGEQFFGPGTRLTVL.

This clonotype was observed at least ten times. This rearrangement joins TRBV20-1 to TRBJ2-7, with D maybe TRBD1 (5 bases). The CDR3 is 13 residues long. Germline V gene sequence: CDR1 DFQATT, CDR2 SNEGSKA (reference sequence). V shed 2 bases and J shed 0 bases, with 8 bases lying between them. CDR3 nucleotide sequence: TGCAGTGCTAGAAAGGGGTTCTCCTACGAGCAGTACTTC. Its translation is CSARKGFSYEQYF.